This TCR beta chain emerged from a study of blood T cells in healthy people across ages (dated by TCRdb to between 2015 and 2016). In terms of the full investigation: Template switching captured roughly one uniquely barcoded TCR beta cDNA molecule per two T cells in model experiments. Using deep sequencing normalized with unique cDNA molecular identifiers, the study measured how TCR beta repertoire diversity changes with age. The donors were split into four age groups: young (average 16 years), middle-aged (around 40), aged (about 62) and long-lived (roughly 80). To avoid experimental bias, donors of different ages were spread randomly across the sequencing lanes. Two additional independent replicas of 1 million unique cDNA reads from the same blood draw were analyzed for two donors (one aged 18 to 29 and one aged 80 or older).

The CDR3 runs 13 residues from the cysteine to the phenylalanine. The DNA shown is the 39-base CDR3, in frame from base 1. The junction carries 12 bases between V and J, which are trimmed by 3 bases and 6 bases respectively. CDR1 MNHEY and CDR2 SMNVEV are derived from the germline V gene (reference sequence). What the research found in general, with its limitations: The CMV infection status of donors was not known, potentially confounding age-related changes in expanded clonotypes. Because profiling used bulk unsorted PBMCs, naive and antigen-experienced compartments could not be compared conclusively. Compared with the aged group, the long-lived group had more naive CD4+ T cells, fewer expanded clones and increased TCR diversity, a pattern suggesting age selection. Estimates of total diversity based on one million sequenced T cells were considered lower bounds and underestimates. As age increased, observed TCR beta diversity per million T cells dropped in a roughly linear way, and a significant reduction was already evident by age 40. There was a strong correlation between observed TCR beta diversity and the percentage of naive T cells measured by flow cytometry.

This clonotype was seen at least ten times. No antigen is known for it. Per-base quality was not reported, and no clone a single base away is much larger than it. Library method: 5' RACE. The second PCR ran for roughly 7 to 12 cycles and used a J-beta primer mix along with a sample-barcoded 5' primer. A template-switch 5' adaptor carrying 12 random nucleotides introduced a unique molecular identifier onto each TCR beta cDNA molecule. At least 2.5 million CDR3-containing paired-end reads were obtained from each sample. All of the RNA was converted into first-strand cDNA using the Mint cDNA synthesis kit, with a TRBC-specific oligonucleotide serving as the primer. Following uracil-DNA glycosylase treatment, a first 18-cycle PCR with universal primers M1SS and BC2_uni_R was performed on all cDNA. The authors' analysis ran thus. Normalization of each sample was performed by random selection of 1 million high-quality reads, each carrying a distinct molecular identifier. Reads with shared molecular identifiers were discarded instead of being binned into consensus sequences. MiTCR, set to a Q25 quality threshold and the strictest error-elimination algorithm, was used for CDR3 identification, clonotype clustering and error correction. A nonparametric unseen species model with Euler transformation was used to estimate a lower bound on total TCR beta diversity. TCRdb itself trimmed the public reads at Q25 with fastp, ran MiXCR and retained productive beta chains. Entries that share a CDR3 protein sequence are merged under the most common genes and DNA. The V and J calls reflect TCRdb's pipeline rather than the authors' work. The sample table contains around 1,800,000 distinct CDR3 sequences; only one count was recorded for roughly two fifths of them. The ten largest clones take up about 23% of the sample.

Systemically healthy Caucasian individuals from Russia, about 38 in total and aged roughly 6 to 100 years, were included as donors. Each donor gave 9 to 10 milliliters of peripheral blood, collected into EDTA-treated Vacutainer tubes. Ficoll-Paque density-gradient centrifugation was used to isolate PBMCs, with at least 6.5 million per sample. Trizol reagent was used to extract total RNA from the PBMCs, yielding at least 6 micrograms per sample. Naive CD45RAhigh/CD27high T cell percentages were measured by flow cytometry on a PBMC aliquot from every donor. This receptor was obtained from a human donor in good health. Recombination joined TRBV27 with TRBJ2-7, and the D gene may be TRBD1, 5 bases matching. Sequenced sample: blood. The CDR3 protein is CASSFGNRGEQYF. The DNA reads TGTGCCAGCAGTTTTGGGAATAGGGGCGAGCAGTACTTC.